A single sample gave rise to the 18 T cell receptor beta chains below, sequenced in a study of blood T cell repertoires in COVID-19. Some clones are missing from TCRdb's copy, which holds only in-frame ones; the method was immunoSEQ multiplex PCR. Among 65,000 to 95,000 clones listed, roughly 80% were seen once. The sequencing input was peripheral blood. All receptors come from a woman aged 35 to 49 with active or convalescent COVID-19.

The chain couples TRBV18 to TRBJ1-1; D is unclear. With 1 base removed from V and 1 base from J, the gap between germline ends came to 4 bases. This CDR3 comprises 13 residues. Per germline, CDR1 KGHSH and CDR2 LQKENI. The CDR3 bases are TGTGCCAGCTCACCACAGCGGAACACTGAAGCTTTCTTT. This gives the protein CASSPQRNTEAFF.

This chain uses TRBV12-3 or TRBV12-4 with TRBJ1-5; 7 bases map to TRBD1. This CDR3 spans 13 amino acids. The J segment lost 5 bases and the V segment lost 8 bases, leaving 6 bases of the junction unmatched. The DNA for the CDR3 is TGTGCCAGCGGTACAGGGGTCGATCAGCCCCAGCATTTT. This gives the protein CASGTGVDQPQHF.

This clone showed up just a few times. The CDR3 DNA sequence: TGTGCCAGCAGCTTCTCTCAGAACCAGCCCCAGCATTTT. Its translation is CASSFSQNQPQHF. The chain employs TRBV7-9 and TRBJ1-5; unclear D gene. V was clipped by 3 bases and J by 7 bases, with 10 bases between them. The CDR3 is 13 residues long. Germline CDR1 and CDR2: SEHNR and FQNEAQ (reference sequence).

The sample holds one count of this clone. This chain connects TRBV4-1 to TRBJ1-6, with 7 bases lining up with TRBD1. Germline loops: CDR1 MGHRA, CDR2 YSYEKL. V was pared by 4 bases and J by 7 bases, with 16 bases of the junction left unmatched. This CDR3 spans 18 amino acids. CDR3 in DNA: TGCGCCAGCAGCCCCATACCGGGACAGCGCCAAATAAATTCACCCCTCCACTTT. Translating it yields CASSPIPGQRQINSPLHF.

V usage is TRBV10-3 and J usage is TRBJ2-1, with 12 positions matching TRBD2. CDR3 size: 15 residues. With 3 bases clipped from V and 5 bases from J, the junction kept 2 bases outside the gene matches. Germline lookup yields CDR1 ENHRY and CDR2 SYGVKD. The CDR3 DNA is TGTGCCATCAGTGAACGACTAGCGGGGGACAATGAGCAGTTCTTC. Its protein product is CAISERLAGDNEQFF.

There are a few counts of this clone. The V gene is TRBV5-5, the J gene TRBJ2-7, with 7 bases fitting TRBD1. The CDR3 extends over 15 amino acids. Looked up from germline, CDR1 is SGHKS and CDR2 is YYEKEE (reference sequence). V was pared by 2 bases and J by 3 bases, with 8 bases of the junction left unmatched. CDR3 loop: CASSFSRDSFYEQYF. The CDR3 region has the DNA TGTGCCAGCAGCTTTTCCCGGGACAGCTTCTACGAGCAGTACTTC.

The CDR3 here is CASSLVTDRGQETQYF. The CDR3 DNA reads as TGTGCCAGCAGCTTAGTGACGGACAGGGGGCAAGAGACCCAGTACTTC. The rearrangement uses TRBV7-9 and TRBJ2-5, with 10 bases aligning to TRBD1. This CDR3 is built from 16 residues. Germline V gene lookup returns CDR1 SEHNR and CDR2 FQNEAQ (reference sequence). With 1 base clipped from V and 2 bases from J, the junction kept 4 bases outside the gene matches. Combining the CDR3 with reference TRBV7-9 and TRBJ2-5 gives the whole variable domain DTGVSQNPRHKITKRGQNVTFRCDPISEHNRLYWYRQTLGQGPEFLTYFQNEAQLEKSRLLSDRFSAERPKGSFSTLEIQRTEQGDSAMYLCASSLVTDRGQETQYFGPGTRLLVL.

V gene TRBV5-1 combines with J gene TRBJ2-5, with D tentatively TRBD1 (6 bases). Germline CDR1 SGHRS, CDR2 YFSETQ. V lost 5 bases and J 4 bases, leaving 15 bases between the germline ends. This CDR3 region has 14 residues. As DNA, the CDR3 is TGCGCCAGCAGTCCCCAGGGGCAGGGAGAGACCCAGTACTTC. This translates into CASSPQGQGETQYF.

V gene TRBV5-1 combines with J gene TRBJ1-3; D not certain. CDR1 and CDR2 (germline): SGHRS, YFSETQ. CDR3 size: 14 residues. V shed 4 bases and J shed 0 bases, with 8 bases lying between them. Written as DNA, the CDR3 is TGCGCCAGCAGCCGCGACTACTCTGGAAACACCATATATTTT. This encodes CASSRDYSGNTIYF.

The DNA of the CDR3 is TGTGCCAGCAGCGAACAGGGGGCGGGGGAAAAACTGTTTTTT. Translating it yields CASSEQGAGEKLFF. V is TRBV7-9 and J is TRBJ1-4, with TRBD1 identical over 9 bases. This CDR3 is built from 14 residues. Germline CDR1 and CDR2: SEHNR and FQNEAQ (reference sequence). J lost 8 bases, V lost 5 bases, and 6 bases had no gene match.

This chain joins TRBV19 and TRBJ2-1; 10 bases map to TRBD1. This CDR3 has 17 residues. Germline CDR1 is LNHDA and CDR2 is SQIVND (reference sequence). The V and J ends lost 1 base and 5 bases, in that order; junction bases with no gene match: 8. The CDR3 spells CASSIVYRQGANNEQFF. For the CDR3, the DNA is TGTGCCAGTAGTATAGTCTACCGACAGGGGGCGAACAATGAGCAGTTCTTC.

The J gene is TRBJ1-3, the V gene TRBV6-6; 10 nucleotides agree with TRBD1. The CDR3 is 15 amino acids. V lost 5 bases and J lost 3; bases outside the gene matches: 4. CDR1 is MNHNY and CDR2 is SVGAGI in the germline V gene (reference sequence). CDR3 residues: CASSLGTGDGNTIYF. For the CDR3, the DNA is TGTGCCAGCAGTCTTGGGACAGGGGATGGAAACACCATATATTTT.

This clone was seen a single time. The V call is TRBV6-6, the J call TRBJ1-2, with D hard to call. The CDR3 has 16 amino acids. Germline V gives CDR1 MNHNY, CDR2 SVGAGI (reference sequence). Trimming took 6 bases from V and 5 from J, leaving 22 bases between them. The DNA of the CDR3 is TGTGCCAGCAGAAGAGACTCGGGGAGCGCCGCTTATGGCTACACCTTC. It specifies CASRRDSGSAAYGYTF.

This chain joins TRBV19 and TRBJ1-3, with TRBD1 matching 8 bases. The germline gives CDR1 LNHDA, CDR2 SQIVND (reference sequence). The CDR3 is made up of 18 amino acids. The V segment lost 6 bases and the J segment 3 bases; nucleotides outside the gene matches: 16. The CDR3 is CASSRGLAGTGFGNTIYF. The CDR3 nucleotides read TGTGCCAGTAGCAGGGGACTCGCCGGGACAGGCTTTGGAAACACCATATATTTT.

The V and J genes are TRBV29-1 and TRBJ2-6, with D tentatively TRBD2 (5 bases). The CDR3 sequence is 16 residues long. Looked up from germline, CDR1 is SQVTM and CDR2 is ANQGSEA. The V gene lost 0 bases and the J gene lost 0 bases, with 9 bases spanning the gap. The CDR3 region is CSVEDLGSSGANVLTF. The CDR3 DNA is TGCAGCGTTGAAGATCTTGGGAGCTCTGGGGCCAACGTCCTGACTTTC.

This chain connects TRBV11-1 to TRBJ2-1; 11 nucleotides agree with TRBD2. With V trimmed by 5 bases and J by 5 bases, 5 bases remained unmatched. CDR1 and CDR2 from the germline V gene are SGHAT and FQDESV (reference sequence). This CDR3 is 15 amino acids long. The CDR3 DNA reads TGTGCCAGCAGCCTGGGACTAGCGGATAACAATGAGCAGTTCTTC. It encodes CASSLGLADNNEQFF.

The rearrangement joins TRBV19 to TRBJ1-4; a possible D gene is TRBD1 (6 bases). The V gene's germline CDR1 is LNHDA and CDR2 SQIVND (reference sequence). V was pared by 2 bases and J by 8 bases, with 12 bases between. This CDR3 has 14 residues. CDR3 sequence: CASSIQGLGEKLFF. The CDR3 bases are TGTGCCAGTAGTATACAGGGGTTGGGCGAAAAACTGTTTTTT.

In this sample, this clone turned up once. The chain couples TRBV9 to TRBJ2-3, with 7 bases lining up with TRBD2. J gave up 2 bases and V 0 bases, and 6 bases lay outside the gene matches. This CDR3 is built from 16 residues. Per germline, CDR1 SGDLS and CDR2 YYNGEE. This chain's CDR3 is CASSVGTRSFTDTQYF. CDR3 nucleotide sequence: TGTGCCAGCAGCGTAGGGACTAGGTCATTCACAGATACGCAGTATTTT.